This T cell receptor beta chain was obtained from a study of blood T cells in healthy people across ages. Study-level points and caveats: Underestimates were what the diversity estimates from one million T cells were considered to be. Unsorted PBMCs prevented conclusive naive versus antigen-experienced comparison.

A second 7 to 11 cycle PCR used barcoded and J-beta primers. TCRdb reprocessed the 5' RACE reads with MiXCR, giving one entry per CDR3 protein. The repertoire holds about a million distinct CDR3 sequences, roughly 51% seen once, with roughly a fifth in the top ten. The V gene's germline CDR1 is SGHNT and CDR2 YYREEE (reference sequence). This CDR3 region has 12 residues. About this clonotype itself: Its matching antigen is unknown.

Extractions gave at least 5 micrograms of total RNA per sample. The source is a woman aged 60-75 years in good health. V and J are TRBV5-4 and TRBJ2-5; D remains unclear. The end of the DNA is better explained by TRBJ2-7, so the J call may be wrong. Material: blood. The CDR3 DNA follows: TGTGCCAGCAGGATTGCCCTCTACGAGCAGTACTTC. The encoded protein is CASRIALYEQYF.